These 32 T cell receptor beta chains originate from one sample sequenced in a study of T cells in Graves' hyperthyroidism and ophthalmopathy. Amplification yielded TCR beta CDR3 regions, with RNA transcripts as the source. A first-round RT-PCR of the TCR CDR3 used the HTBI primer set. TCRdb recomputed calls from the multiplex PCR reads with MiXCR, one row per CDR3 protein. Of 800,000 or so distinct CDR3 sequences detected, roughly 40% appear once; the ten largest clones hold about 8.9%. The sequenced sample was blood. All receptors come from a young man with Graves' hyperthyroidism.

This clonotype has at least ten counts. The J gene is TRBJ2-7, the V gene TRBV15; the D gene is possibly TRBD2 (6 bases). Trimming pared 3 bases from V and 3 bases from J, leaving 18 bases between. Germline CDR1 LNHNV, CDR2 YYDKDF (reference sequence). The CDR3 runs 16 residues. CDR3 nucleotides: TGTGCCACCAGCAGGCGCTGGGGGGACTTAGACTACGAGCAGTACTTC. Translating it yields CATSRRWGDLDYEQYF.

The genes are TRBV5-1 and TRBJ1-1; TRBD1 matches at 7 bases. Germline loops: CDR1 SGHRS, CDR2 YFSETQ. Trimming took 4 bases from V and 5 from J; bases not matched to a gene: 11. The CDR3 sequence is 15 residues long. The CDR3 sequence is CASSAYRGTWTEAFF. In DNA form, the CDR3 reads TGCGCCAGCAGCGCCTACAGGGGCACTTGGACTGAAGCTTTCTTT. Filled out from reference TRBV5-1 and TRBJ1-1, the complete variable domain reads KAGVTQTPRYLIKTRGQQVTLSCSPISGHRSVSWYQQTPGQGLQFLFEYFSETQRNKGNFPGRFSGRQFSNSRSEMNVSTLELGDSALYLCASSAYRGTWTEAFFGQGTRLTVV.

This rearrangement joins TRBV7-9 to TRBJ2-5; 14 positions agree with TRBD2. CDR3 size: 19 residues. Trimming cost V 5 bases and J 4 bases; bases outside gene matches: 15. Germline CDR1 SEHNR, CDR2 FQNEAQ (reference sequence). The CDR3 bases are TGTGCCAGCAGCACAATACCGGGACTAGCGGGGGCCCGGCGAGAGACCCAGTACTTC. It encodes CASSTIPGLAGARRETQYF.

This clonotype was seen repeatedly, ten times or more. DNA of the CDR3: TGTGCCATCAGTGAGCTGGGGGGAGGGGGCACTGAAGCTTTCTTT. This codes for CAISELGGGGTEAFF. V is TRBV10-3 and J is TRBJ1-1, with a possible D match to TRBD1 (6 bases). The CDR3 contains 15 residues. Deletions cut 2 bases from V and 4 bases from J, with 14 bases between. Germline V gives CDR1 ENHRY, CDR2 SYGVKD.

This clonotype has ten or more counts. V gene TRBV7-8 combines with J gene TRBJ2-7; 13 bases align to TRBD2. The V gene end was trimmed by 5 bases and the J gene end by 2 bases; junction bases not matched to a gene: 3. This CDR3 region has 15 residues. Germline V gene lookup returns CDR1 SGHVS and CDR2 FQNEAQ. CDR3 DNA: TGTGCCAGCAGCCGCGGGACTAGCGGGACCTACGAGCAGTACTTC. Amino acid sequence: CASSRGTSGTYEQYF.

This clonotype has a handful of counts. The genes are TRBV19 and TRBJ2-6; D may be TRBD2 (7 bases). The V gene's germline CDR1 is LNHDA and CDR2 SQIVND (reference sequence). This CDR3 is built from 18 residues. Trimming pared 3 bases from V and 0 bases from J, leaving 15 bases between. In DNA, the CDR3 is TGTGCCAGTAGTATGATCCGGGGGGCAAACTCTGGGGCCAACGTCCTGACTTTC. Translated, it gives CASSMIRGANSGANVLTF.

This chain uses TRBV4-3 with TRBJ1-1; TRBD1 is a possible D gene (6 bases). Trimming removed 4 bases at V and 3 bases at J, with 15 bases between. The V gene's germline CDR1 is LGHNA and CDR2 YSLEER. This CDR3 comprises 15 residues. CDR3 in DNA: TGCGCCAGCAGCCTTAGGGATGCAGGGGACACTGAAGCTTTCTTT. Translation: CASSLRDAGDTEAFF.

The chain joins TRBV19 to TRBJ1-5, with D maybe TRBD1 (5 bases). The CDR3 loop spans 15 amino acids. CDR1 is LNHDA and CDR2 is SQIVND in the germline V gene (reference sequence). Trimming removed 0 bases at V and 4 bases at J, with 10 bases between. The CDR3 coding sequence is TGTGCCAGTAGTATAGACGATGGGGGGAATCAGCCCCAGCATTTT. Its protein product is CASSIDDGGNQPQHF.

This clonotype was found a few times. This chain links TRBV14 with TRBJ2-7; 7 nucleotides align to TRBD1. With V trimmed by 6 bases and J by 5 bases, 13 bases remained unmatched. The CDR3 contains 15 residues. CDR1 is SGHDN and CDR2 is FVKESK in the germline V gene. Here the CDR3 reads CASSPRGPLGHEQYF. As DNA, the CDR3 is TGTGCCAGCAGTCCGAGGGGGCCCCTGGGCCACGAGCAGTACTTC.

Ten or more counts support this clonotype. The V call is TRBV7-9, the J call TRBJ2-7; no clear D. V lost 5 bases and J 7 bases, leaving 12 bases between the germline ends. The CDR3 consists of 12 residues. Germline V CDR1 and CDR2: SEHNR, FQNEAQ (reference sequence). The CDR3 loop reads CASSRTATEQYF. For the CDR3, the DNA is TGTGCCAGCAGCAGGACGGCTACGGAGCAGTACTTC.

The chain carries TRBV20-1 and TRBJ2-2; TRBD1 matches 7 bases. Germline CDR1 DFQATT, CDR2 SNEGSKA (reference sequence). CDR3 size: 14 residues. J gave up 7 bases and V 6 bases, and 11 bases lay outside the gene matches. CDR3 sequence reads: CSADPTGLDGELFF. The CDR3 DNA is TGCAGTGCCGATCCGACAGGGTTGGACGGGGAGCTGTTTTTT.

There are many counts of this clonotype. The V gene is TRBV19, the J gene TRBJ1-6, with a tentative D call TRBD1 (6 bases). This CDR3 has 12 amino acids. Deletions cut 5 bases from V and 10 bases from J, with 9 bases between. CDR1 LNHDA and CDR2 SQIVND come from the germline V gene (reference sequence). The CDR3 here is CASSAGESPLHF. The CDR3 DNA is TGTGCCAGTAGTGCAGGGGAATCACCCCTCCACTTT.

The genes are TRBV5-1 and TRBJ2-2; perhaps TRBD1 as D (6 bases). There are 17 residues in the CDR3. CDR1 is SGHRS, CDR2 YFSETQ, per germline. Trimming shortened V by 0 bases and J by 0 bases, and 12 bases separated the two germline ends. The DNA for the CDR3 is TGCGCCAGCAGCTTGGCATCAGGGGCTACGAACACCGGGGAGCTGTTTTTT. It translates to CASSLASGATNTGELFF.

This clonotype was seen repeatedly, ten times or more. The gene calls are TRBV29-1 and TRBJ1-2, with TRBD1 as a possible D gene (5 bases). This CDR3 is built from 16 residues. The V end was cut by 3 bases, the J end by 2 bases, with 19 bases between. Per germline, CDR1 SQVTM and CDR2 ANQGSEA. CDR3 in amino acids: CSVERGQGALNYGYTF. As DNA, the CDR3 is TGCAGCGTTGAGAGGGGTCAGGGAGCGTTAAACTATGGCTACACCTTC.

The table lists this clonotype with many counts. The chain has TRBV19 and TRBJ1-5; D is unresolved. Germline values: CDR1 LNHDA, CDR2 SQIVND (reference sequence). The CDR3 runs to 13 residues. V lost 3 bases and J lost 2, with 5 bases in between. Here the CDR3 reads CASSMQRNQPQHF. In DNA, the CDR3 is TGTGCCAGTAGTATGCAGCGCAATCAGCCCCAGCATTTT.

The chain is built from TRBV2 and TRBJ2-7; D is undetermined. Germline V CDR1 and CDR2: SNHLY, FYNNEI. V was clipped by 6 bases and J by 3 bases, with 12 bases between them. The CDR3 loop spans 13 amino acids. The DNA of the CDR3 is TGTGCCAGCAGGATGGGTCAAGTCTACGAGCAGTACTTC. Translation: CASRMGQVYEQYF.

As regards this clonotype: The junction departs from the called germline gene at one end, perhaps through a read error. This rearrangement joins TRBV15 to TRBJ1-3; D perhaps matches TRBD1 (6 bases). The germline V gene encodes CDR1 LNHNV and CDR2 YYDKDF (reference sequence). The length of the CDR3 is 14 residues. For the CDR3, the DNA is TGTGCCACCTGCAGCATCAGGGGCAGAAACACCATATATTTT. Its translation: CATCSIRGRNTIYF.

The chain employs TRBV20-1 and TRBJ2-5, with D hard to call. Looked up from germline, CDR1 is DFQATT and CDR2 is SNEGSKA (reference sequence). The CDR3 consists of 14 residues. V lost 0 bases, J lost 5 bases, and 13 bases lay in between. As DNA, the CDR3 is TGCAGTGCTAGAGAATCCGTCCTCGGGGAGACCCAGTACTTC. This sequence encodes CSARESVLGETQYF.

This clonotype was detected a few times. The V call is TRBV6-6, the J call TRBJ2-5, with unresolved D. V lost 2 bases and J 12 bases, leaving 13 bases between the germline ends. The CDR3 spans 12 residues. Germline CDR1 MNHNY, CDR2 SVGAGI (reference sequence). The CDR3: CASSYRGPEEYF. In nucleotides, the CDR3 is TGTGCCAGCAGTTACCGTGGACCCGAGGAGTACTTC.

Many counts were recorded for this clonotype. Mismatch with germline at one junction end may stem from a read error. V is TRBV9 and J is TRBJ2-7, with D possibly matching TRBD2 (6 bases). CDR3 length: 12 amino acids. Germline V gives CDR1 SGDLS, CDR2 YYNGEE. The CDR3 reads CASSVDGGTLNF. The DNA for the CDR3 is TGTGCCAGCAGCGTAGACGGTGGGACTCTCAACTTC.

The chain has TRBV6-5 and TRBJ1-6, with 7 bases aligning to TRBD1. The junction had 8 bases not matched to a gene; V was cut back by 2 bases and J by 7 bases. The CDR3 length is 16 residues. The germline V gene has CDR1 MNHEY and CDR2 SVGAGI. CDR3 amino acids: CASSYVTGSLNSPLHF. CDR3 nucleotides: TGTGCCAGCAGTTACGTGACAGGGAGTTTAAATTCACCCCTCCACTTT.

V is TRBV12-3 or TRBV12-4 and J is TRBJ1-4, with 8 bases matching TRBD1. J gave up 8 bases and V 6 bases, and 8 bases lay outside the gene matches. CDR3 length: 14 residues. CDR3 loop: CASRRTGRGEKLFF. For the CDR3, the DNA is TGTGCCAGCAGACGGACAGGGCGAGGGGAAAAACTGTTTTTT.

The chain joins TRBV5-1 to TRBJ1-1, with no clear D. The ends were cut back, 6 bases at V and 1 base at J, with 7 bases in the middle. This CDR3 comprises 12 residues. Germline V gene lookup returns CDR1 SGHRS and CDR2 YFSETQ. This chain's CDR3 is CASTIGNTEAFF. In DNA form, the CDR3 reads TGCGCCAGCACCATAGGGAACACTGAAGCTTTCTTT.

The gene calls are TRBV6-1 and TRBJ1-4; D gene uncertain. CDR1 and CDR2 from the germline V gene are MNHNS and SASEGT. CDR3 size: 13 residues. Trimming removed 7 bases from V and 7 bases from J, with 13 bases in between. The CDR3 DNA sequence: TGTGCCAGCACCACCAACCGGGGTGAAAAACTGTTTTTT. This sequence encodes CASTTNRGEKLFF.

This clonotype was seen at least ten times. CDR3 DNA sequence: TGTGCCAGCAGGGGACAGCTTAACTATGGCTACACCTTC. Translation gives CASRGQLNYGYTF. The chain combines TRBV25-1 with TRBJ1-2, with 7 bases aligning to TRBD1. Germline V gene lookup returns CDR1 MGHDK and CDR2 SYGVNS. The CDR3 sequence is 13 residues long. Unmatched junction bases numbered 2, after V lost 6 bases and J lost 1 base.

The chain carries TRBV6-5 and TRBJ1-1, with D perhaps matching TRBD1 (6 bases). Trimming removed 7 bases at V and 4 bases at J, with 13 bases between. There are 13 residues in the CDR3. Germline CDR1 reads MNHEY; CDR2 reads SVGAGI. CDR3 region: CASNKGGGTEAFF. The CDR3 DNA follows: TGTGCCAGCAATAAGGGGGGCGGCACTGAAGCTTTCTTT.

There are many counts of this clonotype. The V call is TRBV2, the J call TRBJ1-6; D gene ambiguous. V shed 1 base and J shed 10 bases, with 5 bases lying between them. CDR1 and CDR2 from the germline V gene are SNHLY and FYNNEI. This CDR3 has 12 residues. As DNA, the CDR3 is TGTGCCAGCAGTGAAGGATTCTCACCCCTCCACTTT. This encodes CASSEGFSPLHF.

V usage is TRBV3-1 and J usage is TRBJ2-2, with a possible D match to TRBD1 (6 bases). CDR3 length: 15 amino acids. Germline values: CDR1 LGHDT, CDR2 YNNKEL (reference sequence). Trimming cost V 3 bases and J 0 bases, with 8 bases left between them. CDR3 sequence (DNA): TGTGCCAGCAGCCATGGGGGCGCGAACACCGGGGAGCTGTTTTTT. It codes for CASSHGGANTGELFF.

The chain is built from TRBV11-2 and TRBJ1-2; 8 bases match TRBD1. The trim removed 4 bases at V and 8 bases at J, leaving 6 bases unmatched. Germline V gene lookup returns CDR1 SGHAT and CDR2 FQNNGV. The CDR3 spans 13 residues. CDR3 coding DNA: TGTGCCAGCAGCTCAGGGGGCCGTCAGGGCTACACCTTC. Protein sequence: CASSSGGRQGYTF. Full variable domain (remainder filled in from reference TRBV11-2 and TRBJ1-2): EAGVAQSPRYKIIEKRQSVAFWCNPISGHATLYWYQQILGQGPKLLIQFQNNGVVDDSQLPKDRFSAERLKGVDSTLKIQPAKLEDSAVYLCASSSGGRQGYTFGSGTRLTVV.

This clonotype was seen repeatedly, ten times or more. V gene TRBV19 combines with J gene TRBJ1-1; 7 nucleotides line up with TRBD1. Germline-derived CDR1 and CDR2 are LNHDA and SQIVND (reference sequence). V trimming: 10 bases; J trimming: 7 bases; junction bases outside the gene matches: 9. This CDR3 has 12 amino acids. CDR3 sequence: CATTDRRVEAFF. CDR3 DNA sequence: TGTGCCACCACGGACAGGAGAGTTGAAGCTTTCTTT.

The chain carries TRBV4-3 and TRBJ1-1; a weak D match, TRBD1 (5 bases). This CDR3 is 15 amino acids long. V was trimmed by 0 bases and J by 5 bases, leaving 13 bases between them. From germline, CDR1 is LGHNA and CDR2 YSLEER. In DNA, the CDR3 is TGCGCCAGCAGCCAAGATGGGACTACACGGACTGAAGCTTTCTTT. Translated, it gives CASSQDGTTRTEAFF.

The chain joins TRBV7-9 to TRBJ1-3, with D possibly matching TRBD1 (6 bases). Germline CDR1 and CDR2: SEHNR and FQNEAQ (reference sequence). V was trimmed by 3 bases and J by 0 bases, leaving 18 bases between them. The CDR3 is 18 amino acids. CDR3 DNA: TGTGCCAGCAGCTTGCACATGGGGGCAAGCTACTCTGGAAACACCATATATTTT. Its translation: CASSLHMGASYSGNTIYF.